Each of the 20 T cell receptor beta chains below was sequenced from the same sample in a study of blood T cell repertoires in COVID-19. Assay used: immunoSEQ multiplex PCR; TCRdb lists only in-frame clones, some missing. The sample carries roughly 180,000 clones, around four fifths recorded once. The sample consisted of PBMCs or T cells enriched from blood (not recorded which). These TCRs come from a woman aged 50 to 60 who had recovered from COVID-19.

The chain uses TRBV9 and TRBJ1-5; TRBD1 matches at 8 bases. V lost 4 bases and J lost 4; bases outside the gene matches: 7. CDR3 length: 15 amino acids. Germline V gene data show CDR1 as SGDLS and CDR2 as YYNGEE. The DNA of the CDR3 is TGTGCCAGCAGCCCTCAGGGGGCGCGTAATCAGCCCCAGCATTTT. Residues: CASSPQGARNQPQHF.

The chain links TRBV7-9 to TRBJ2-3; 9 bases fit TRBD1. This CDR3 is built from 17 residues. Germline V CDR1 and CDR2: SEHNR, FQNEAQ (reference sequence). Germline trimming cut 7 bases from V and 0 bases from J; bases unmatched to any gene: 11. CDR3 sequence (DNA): TGTGCCAGCACCCCGGGACAGGGAATGACTAGCACAGATACGCAGTATTTT. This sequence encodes CASTPGQGMTSTDTQYF.

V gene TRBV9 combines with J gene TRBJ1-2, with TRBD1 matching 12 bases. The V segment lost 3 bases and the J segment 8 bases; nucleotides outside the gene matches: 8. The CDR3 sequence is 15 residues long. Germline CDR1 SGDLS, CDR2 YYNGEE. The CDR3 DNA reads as TGTGCCAGCAGCGCGACGCCGGGACAGGGGGCCGGCTACACCTTC. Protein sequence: CASSATPGQGAGYTF.

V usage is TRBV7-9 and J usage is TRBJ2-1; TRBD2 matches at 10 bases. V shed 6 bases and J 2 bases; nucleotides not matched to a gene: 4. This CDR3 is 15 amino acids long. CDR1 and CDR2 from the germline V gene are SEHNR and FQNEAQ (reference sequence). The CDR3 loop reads CASRLSGGAYNEQFF. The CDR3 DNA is TGTGCCAGCAGACTAAGCGGGGGGGCCTACAATGAGCAGTTCTTC.

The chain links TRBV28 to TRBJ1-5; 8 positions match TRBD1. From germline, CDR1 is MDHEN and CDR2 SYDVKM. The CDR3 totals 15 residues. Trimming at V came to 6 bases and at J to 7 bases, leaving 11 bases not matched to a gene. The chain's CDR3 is CASRPRDRLVQPQHF. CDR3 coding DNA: TGTGCCAGCAGACCCAGGGACAGGTTGGTACAGCCCCAGCATTTT.

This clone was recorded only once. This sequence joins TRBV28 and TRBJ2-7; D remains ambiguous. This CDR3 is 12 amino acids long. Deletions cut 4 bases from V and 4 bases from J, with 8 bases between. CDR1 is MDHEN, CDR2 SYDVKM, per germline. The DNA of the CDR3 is TGTGCCAGCAGTTCCGGTGTATACGAGCAGTACGTC. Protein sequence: CASSSGVYEQYV.

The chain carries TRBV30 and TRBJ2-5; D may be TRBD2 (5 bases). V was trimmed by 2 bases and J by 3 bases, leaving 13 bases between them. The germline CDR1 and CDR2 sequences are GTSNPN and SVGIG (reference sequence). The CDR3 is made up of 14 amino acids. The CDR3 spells CAWSRTFGEETQYF. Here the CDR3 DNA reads TGTGCCTGGAGTCGCACGTTCGGGGAAGAGACCCAGTACTTC.

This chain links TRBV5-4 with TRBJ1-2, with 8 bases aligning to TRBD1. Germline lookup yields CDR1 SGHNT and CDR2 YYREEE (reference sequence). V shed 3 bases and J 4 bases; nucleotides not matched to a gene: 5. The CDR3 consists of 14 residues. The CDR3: CASSSGQGPYGYTF. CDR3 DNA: TGTGCCAGCAGCTCTGGACAGGGCCCCTATGGCTACACCTTC. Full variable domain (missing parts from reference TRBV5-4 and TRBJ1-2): ETGVTQSPTHLIKTRGQQVTLRCSSQSGHNTVSWYQQALGQGPQFIFQYYREEENGRGNFPPRFSGLQFPNYSSELNVNALELDDSALYLCASSSGQGPYGYTFGSGTRLTVV.

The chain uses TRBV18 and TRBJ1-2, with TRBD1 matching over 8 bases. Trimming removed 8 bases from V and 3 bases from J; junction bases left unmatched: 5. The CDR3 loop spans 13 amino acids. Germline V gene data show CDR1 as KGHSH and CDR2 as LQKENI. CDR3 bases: TGTGCCAGCCGAACACAGGGGGACTATGGCTACACCTTC. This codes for CASRTQGDYGYTF.

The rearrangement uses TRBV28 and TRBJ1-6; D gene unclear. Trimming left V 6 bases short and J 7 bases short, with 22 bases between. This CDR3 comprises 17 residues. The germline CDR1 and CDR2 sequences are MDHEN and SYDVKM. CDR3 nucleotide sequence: TGTGCCAGCAGCGCCCCCGTGGGAGGGTTGAAGAATTCACCCCTCCACTTT. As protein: CASSAPVGGLKNSPLHF.

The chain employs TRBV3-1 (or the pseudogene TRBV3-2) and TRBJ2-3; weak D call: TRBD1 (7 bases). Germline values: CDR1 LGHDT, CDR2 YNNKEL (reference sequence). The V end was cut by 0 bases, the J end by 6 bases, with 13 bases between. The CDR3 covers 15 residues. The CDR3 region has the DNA TGTGCCAGCAGCCAAGAAGACAGGGCGGGGGATACGCAGTATTTT. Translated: CASSQEDRAGDTQYF.

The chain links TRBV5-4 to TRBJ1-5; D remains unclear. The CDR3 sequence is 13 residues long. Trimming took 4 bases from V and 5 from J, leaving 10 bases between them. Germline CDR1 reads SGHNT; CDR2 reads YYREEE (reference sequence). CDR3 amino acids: CASSLAGDQPQHF. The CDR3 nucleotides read TGTGCCAGCAGCCTCGCCGGGGATCAGCCCCAGCATTTT.

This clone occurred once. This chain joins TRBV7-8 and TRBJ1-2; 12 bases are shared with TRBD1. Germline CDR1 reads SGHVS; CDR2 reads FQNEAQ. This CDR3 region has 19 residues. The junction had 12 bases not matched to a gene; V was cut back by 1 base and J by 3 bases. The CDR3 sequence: CASSLGLRDRGRGDYGYTF. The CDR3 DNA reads TGTGCCAGCAGCTTAGGACTTCGGGACAGGGGGCGAGGTGACTATGGCTACACCTTC.

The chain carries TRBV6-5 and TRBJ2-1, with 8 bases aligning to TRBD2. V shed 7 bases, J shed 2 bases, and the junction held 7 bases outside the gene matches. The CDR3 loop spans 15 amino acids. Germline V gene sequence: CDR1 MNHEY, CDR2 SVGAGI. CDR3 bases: TGTGCCAGCACCAAGGGTAGCGGGACCTACAATGAGCAGTTCTTC. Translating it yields CASTKGSGTYNEQFF.

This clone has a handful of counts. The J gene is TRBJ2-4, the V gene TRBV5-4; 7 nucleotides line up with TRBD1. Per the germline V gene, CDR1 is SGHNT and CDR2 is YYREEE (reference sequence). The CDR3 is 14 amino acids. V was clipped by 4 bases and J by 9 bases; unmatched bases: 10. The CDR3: CASSTTGVRSIQYF. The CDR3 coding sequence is TGTGCCAGCAGCACCACAGGGGTAAGGTCCATTCAGTACTTC.

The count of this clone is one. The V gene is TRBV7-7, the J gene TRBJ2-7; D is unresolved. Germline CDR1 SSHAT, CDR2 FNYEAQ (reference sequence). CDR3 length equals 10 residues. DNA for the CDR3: TGTGCCAGCTCAATCCCCCTGAGTCCTGTC. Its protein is CASSIPLSPV.

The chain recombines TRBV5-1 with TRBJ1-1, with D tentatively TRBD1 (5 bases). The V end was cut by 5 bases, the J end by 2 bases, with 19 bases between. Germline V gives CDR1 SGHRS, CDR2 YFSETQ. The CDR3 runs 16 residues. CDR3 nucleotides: TGCGCCAGCAGGCGACAAGGGGAGGTGGTAAACACTGAAGCTTTCTTT. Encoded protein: CASRRQGEVVNTEAFF.

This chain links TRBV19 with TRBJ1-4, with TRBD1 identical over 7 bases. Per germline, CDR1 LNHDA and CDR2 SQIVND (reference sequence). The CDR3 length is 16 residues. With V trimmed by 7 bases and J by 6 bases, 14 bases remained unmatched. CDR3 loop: CASTQTWGQSYEKLFF. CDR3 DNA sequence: TGTGCCAGTACCCAGACTTGGGGACAGAGTTATGAAAAACTGTTTTTT.

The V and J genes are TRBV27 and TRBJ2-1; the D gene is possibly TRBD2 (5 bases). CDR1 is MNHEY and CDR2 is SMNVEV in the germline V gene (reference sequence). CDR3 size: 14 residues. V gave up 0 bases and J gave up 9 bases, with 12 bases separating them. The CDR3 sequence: CASSLSRHEGEQFF. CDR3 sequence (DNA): TGTGCCAGCAGTTTATCGAGACACGAGGGTGAGCAGTTCTTC.

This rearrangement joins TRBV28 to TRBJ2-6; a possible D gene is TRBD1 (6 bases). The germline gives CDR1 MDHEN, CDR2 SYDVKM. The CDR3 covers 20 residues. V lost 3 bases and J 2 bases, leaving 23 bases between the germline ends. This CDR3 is CASSLVQGGVRVPGANVLTF. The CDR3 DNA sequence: TGTGCCAGCAGTTTGGTACAGGGCGGCGTCCGCGTCCCTGGGGCCAACGTCCTGACTTTC.